A single sample is the source of the 14 T cell receptor beta chains below, sequenced in a study of blood T cell repertoires in COVID-19 (dated by TCRdb to about 2020). The receptor library was made with the immunoSEQ multiplex PCR assay. Drawn from immuneACCESS, this table holds only the in-frame rearrangements with V and J called that TCRdb kept. Clones are partly lost; checked studies trace under half to an unresolved V gene and leave the rest unexplained. Across this sample there are over 250,000 clones, with roughly 91% seen only once. The ten largest clones represent 0.9% to 1% of the sample. The material sequenced was peripheral blood. These receptors originate from a woman aged 40 to 50 who had recovered from COVID-19.

J is TRBJ2-3 and V is TRBV19, with 13 nucleotides matching TRBD2. Germline trimming cut 3 bases from V and 0 bases from J; bases unmatched to any gene: 3. The CDR3 loop spans 17 amino acids. Germline CDR1 reads LNHDA; CDR2 reads SQIVND (reference sequence). CDR3 protein: CASSMGLAGTSTDTQYF. The CDR3 coding sequence is TGTGCCAGTAGTATGGGACTAGCGGGGACTAGCACAGATACGCAGTATTTT.

The chain has TRBV11-3 and TRBJ1-3; possibly TRBD1 for D (6 bases). This CDR3 is 14 amino acids long. The V and J ends lost 3 bases and 4 bases respectively, with 10 bases between them. Germline V lookup: CDR1 SGHNT, CDR2 YENEEA. The CDR3 sequence: CASSFGQGGNTIYF. CDR3 coding DNA: TGTGCCAGCAGCTTCGGGCAGGGGGGAAACACCATATATTTT.

The chain recombines TRBV5-5 with TRBJ2-3, with 14 nucleotides matching TRBD2. The J segment lost 4 bases and the V segment lost 6 bases, leaving 7 bases of the junction unmatched. In germline, CDR1 is SGHKS, CDR2 YYEKEE (reference sequence). CDR3 length equals 16 residues. CDR3 nucleotides: TGTGCCAGCAACAAGGGGACTAGCGGGAGCGCAGATACGCAGTATTTT. Its translation is CASNKGTSGSADTQYF.

The chain combines TRBV5-1 with TRBJ2-1, with TRBD2 identical over 11 bases. With 4 bases clipped from V and 6 bases from J, the junction kept 6 bases outside the gene matches. CDR3 length equals 15 residues. Germline lookup yields CDR1 SGHRS and CDR2 YFSETQ. The CDR3 here is CASSAAGTSGNEQFF. The CDR3 DNA is TGCGCCAGCAGCGCTGCCGGGACTAGCGGCAATGAGCAGTTCTTC.

The rearrangement uses TRBV27 and TRBJ2-7, with TRBD2 matching 9 bases. The trim removed 3 bases at V and 3 bases at J, leaving 12 bases unmatched. The germline gives CDR1 MNHEY, CDR2 SMNVEV (reference sequence). This CDR3 is built from 17 residues. In DNA, the CDR3 is TGTGCCAGCAGTTTGGGGGGTGGGAGCGGGAGGCACTACGAGCAGTACTTC. This encodes CASSLGGGSGRHYEQYF.

This chain uses TRBV5-4 with TRBJ2-7; no firm D call. The V gene's germline CDR1 is SGHNT and CDR2 YYREEE (reference sequence). This CDR3 spans 13 amino acids. V was clipped by 3 bases and J by 2 bases, with 9 bases between them. CDR3 region: CASSSGFPYEQYF. The CDR3 coding sequence is TGTGCCAGCAGCTCCGGGTTTCCCTACGAGCAGTACTTC.

The CDR3 spells CATSRDRDRNTEAFF. The CDR3 DNA reads as TGTGCCACCAGCAGAGACCGGGACAGGAACACTGAAGCTTTCTTT. This sequence joins TRBV15 and TRBJ1-1; 7 bases are a match to TRBD1. J lost 1 base, V lost 0 bases, and 2 bases had no gene match. The CDR3 spans 15 residues. Germline V gene data show CDR1 as LNHNV and CDR2 as YYDKDF (reference sequence). Together with reference TRBV15 and TRBJ1-1, the CDR3 gives the full variable domain: DAMVIQNPRYQVTQFGKPVTLSCSQTLNHNVMYWYQQKSSQAPKLLFHYYDKDFNNEADTPDNFQSRRPNTSFCFLDIRSPGLGDTAMYLCATSRDRDRNTEAFFGQGTRLTVV.

The chain employs TRBV29-1 and TRBJ1-3; 8 nucleotides agree with TRBD1. The CDR3 runs to 14 residues. Trimming took 6 bases from V and 2 from J; bases not matched to a gene: 6. The V gene's germline CDR1 is SQVTM and CDR2 ANQGSEA. The CDR3 sequence: CSVGTGNAGNTIYF. The CDR3 DNA is TGCAGCGTGGGGACAGGCAACGCTGGAAACACCATATATTTT.

The CDR3 spells CASSLIGRTEAFF. The CDR3 nucleotides are TGTGCCAGCAGTCTCATTGGCCGCACTGAAGCTTTCTTT. V and J are TRBV4-2 and TRBJ1-1; unclear D gene. The V gene's germline CDR1 is LGHNA and CDR2 YNFKEQ. This CDR3 has 13 amino acids. The ends were cut back, 6 bases at V and 4 bases at J, with 12 bases in the middle.

The V gene is TRBV7-9, the J gene TRBJ1-4; D is possibly TRBD1 (6 bases). Trimming shortened V by 7 bases and J by 5 bases, and 17 bases separated the two germline ends. Per germline, CDR1 SEHNR and CDR2 FQNEAQ (reference sequence). The CDR3 extends over 15 amino acids. This CDR3 reads CASNPGGQPNEKLFF. DNA for the CDR3: TGTGCCAGCAACCCGGGTGGACAGCCAAATGAAAAACTGTTTTTT.

This sequence joins TRBV24-1 and TRBJ2-3, with TRBD2 matching 16 bases. Trimming cost V 7 bases and J 0 bases; bases outside gene matches: 15. This CDR3 spans 21 amino acids. Per the germline V gene, CDR1 is KGHDR and CDR2 is SFDVKD. CDR3 bases: TGTGCCACCAGCCCCCCGCGGGGACTAGCGGGAGGGCCCCCTAGCACAGATACGCAGTATTTT. Translating gives CATSPPRGLAGGPPSTDTQYF.

V and J are TRBV11-2 and TRBJ2-6; 9 bases line up with TRBD2. Per the germline V gene, CDR1 is SGHAT and CDR2 is FQNNGV. The CDR3 is 17 residues long. J lost 2 bases, V lost 5 bases, and 7 bases had no gene match. In DNA form, the CDR3 reads TGTGCCAGCAGCCACGGACTAGCGCGGACTGGGGCCAACGTCCTGACTTTC. Its translation is CASSHGLARTGANVLTF.

The chain combines TRBV9 with TRBJ2-7; TRBD2 is a possible D gene (6 bases). V was cut by 0 bases and J by 2 bases, with 15 bases left in between. Germline V CDR1 and CDR2: SGDLS, YYNGEE. CDR3 length: 16 amino acids. The CDR3 is CASSVGRDPTTYEQYF. The CDR3 DNA sequence: TGTGCCAGCAGCGTAGGGCGGGACCCAACAACCTACGAGCAGTACTTC.

The V gene is TRBV4-1, the J gene TRBJ2-5; D might be TRBD1 or TRBD2, each matching 10 bases. Germline V CDR1 and CDR2: MGHRA, YSYEKL. V was pared by 7 bases and J by 5 bases, with 32 bases between. The CDR3 has 19 amino acids. As DNA, the CDR3 is TGCGCCAGCACCGACAGGGGGCGGGCTAGCGGGAGTCTGCGGGAGACCCAGTACTTC. This translates into CASTDRGRASGSLRETQYF.